A selection of T cell receptor beta chains follows, all from one sample in a study of T cell repertoires in cytomegalovirus infection. TCRdb redid the calling of the reads with MiXCR, one entry per CDR3 protein. This table holds 150,000 to 200,000 distinct CDR3 sequences, about a sixth found once. The sample consisted of CD8+ T cells from PBMCs. The receptor set was obtained from a human donor in good health (CMV status not recorded). Some clones in this sample may be carry-over from other donors' samples. Each CDR3 is given with its conserved first and last residue. D genes are given only for firm matches. Clone size, where shown, is once, few, many, or a class for clones that have expanded.

J gene: TRBJ1-1; clone size: medium-sized; D gene: NA; V gene: TRBV27; CDR3 DNA: TGTGCCAGCAGTTCAGTTGGGATTTGGGGAGCTTTCTTT; CDR3 protein: CASSSVGIWGAFF
J gene: TRBJ2-7; clone size: NA; D gene: NA; V gene: TRBV28; CDR3 DNA: TGTGCCAGCAGTCTACGGGGGGCAGACGAGCAGTACTTC; CDR3 protein: CASSLRGADEQYF
J gene: TRBJ2-1; clone size: few; D gene: TRBD1; V gene: TRBV25-1; CDR3 DNA: TGTGCCAGCAGTGGGGGACAGGGGGCCAATGAGCAGTTCTTC; CDR3 protein: CASSGGQGANEQFF
J gene: TRBJ2-1; clone size: NA; D gene: TRBD2; V gene: TRBV2; CDR3 DNA: TGTGCCAGCAGTTTTAGCGGGGGCCAATACAATGAGCAGTTCTTC; CDR3 protein: CASSFSGGQYNEQFF
J gene: TRBJ2-7; clone size: NA; D gene: TRBD1; V gene: TRBV10-2; CDR3 DNA: TGCGCCAGCAGTGAAATGGCAGGGGGTCCCTACGAGCAGTACTTC; CDR3 protein: CASSEMAGGPYEQYF
J gene: TRBJ2-7; clone size: few; D gene: NA; V gene: TRBV7-9; CDR3 DNA: TGTGCCAGCAGCTTTATGGGGGTGATCTACGAGCAGTACTTC; CDR3 protein: CASSFMGVIYEQYF
J gene: TRBJ1-1; clone size: few; D gene: NA; V gene: TRBV12-3/TRBV12-4; CDR3 DNA: TGTGCCAGCAGTTTACCGGGGACGAACACTGAAGCTTTCTTT; CDR3 protein: CASSLPGTNTEAFF
J gene: TRBJ1-2; clone size: NA; D gene: NA; V gene: TRBV12-3/TRBV12-4; CDR3 DNA: TGTGCCAGCAGTTTAGGCACCCCCTCTGGCTACACCTTC; CDR3 protein: CASSLGTPSGYTF
J gene: TRBJ2-3; clone size: few; D gene: NA; V gene: TRBV7-2; CDR3 DNA: TGTGCCATCTCAACAGGGACTAGCACAGATACGCAGTATTTT; CDR3 protein: CAISTGTSTDTQYF
J gene: TRBJ2-1; clone size: few; D gene: TRBD2; V gene: TRBV29-1; CDR3 DNA: TGCAGCTTCCGACTAGCGGGGAGCTCCTACAATGAGCAGTTCTTC; CDR3 protein: CSFRLAGSSYNEQFF
J gene: TRBJ2-5; clone size: NA; D gene: TRBD2; V gene: TRBV28; CDR3 DNA: TGTGCCAGCAGTTTACGGCTAGCGGGGGGGCAAGAGACCCAGTACTTC; CDR3 protein: CASSLRLAGGQETQYF
J gene: TRBJ2-1; clone size: few; D gene: NA; V gene: TRBV12-3/TRBV12-4; CDR3 DNA: TGTGCCAGCAGCCTAATGAGCTCCTACAATGAGCAGTTCTTC; CDR3 protein: CASSLMSSYNEQFF
J gene: TRBJ2-7; clone size: once; D gene: TRBD2; V gene: TRBV28; CDR3 DNA: TGTGCCAGCAGATGGGGGGGTGGGATCGAGCAGTACTTC; CDR3 protein: CASRWGGGIEQYF
J gene: TRBJ1-1; clone size: few; D gene: NA; V gene: TRBV5-6; CDR3 DNA: TGTGCCAGCAGCCCCTCGGGGGGGGCGCGGACTGAAGCTTTCTTT; CDR3 protein: CASSPSGGARTEAFF
J gene: TRBJ1-1; clone size: few; D gene: TRBD1; V gene: TRBV6-1; CDR3 DNA: TGTGCCAGCAGTGAACCGTTGACAGGGATGAACACTGAAGCTTTCTTT; CDR3 protein: CASSEPLTGMNTEAFF
J gene: TRBJ1-2; clone size: few; D gene: NA; V gene: TRBV29-1; CDR3 DNA: TGCAGCGTTGAAGTAAGAGAAAATGGCTACACCTTC; CDR3 protein: CSVEVRENGYTF
J gene: TRBJ2-5; clone size: few; D gene: NA; V gene: TRBV12-3/TRBV12-4; CDR3 DNA: TGTGCCAGCAGCCCGTCGGTCGAAGACCAGTACTTC; CDR3 protein: CASSPSVEDQYF
J gene: TRBJ1-1; clone size: many; D gene: NA; V gene: TRBV7-3; CDR3 DNA: TGTGCCAGCAGCCTTAACAGGAACACTGAAGCTTTCTTT; CDR3 protein: CASSLNRNTEAFF
J gene: TRBJ1-6; clone size: NA; D gene: TRBD1; V gene: TRBV7-9; CDR3 DNA: TGTGCCAGCAGCACGACAGGGGCTAATTCACCCCTCCACTTT; CDR3 protein: CASSTTGANSPLHF
J gene: TRBJ1-5; clone size: NA; D gene: TRBD1; V gene: TRBV5-6; CDR3 DNA: TGTGCCAGCAGACGACAGGGCAGCAATCAGCCCCAGCATTTT; CDR3 protein: CASRRQGSNQPQHF
J gene: TRBJ2-7; clone size: NA; D gene: NA; V gene: TRBV5-6; CDR3 DNA: TGTGCCAGCAGCTTGTCCGGTCTCCTCTACGAGCAGTACTTC; CDR3 protein: CASSLSGLLYEQYF
J gene: TRBJ1-6; clone size: NA; D gene: NA; V gene: TRBV7-6; CDR3 DNA: TGTGCCAGCAGCTTAGGCAATAATTCACCCCTCCACTTT; CDR3 protein: CASSLGNNSPLHF
J gene: TRBJ1-5; clone size: few; D gene: NA; V gene: TRBV27; CDR3 DNA: TGTGCCACTCAAGGGGCAGGGTTATCATCTACTCAGCCCCAGCATTTT; CDR3 protein: CATQGAGLSSTQPQHF
J gene: TRBJ2-3; clone size: few; D gene: TRBD2; V gene: TRBV7-2; CDR3 DNA: TGTGCCAGCAGCGCCGGCTGGACTAGCGGGGGGGCCGGAGATACGCAGTATTTT; CDR3 protein: CASSAGWTSGGAGDTQYF
J gene: TRBJ2-5; clone size: NA; D gene: NA; V gene: TRBV7-9; CDR3 DNA: TGTGCCAGCAGCTTACCGCTGACTGAGGAGACCCAGTACTTC; CDR3 protein: CASSLPLTEETQYF
J gene: TRBJ1-6; clone size: few; D gene: NA; V gene: TRBV7-2; CDR3 DNA: TGTGCCAGCAGCGAACAGGGAAACTCGTCACCCCTCCACTTT; CDR3 protein: CASSEQGNSSPLHF
J gene: TRBJ2-3; clone size: NA; D gene: TRBD1; V gene: TRBV24-1; CDR3 DNA: TGTGCCACCAGTGATCCTCGACAGGGGAGCACAGATACGCAGTATTTT; CDR3 protein: CATSDPRQGSTDTQYF
J gene: TRBJ1-1; clone size: NA; D gene: NA; V gene: TRBV29-1; CDR3 DNA: TGCAGCGTTGATAGGGCCGGACCGAACACTGAAGCTTTCTTT; CDR3 protein: CSVDRAGPNTEAFF
J gene: TRBJ1-4; clone size: NA; D gene: TRBD1; V gene: TRBV7-2; CDR3 DNA: TGTGCCAGCAGCTTAGTTGACAGGGGGAATGAAAAACTGTTTTTT; CDR3 protein: CASSLVDRGNEKLFF
J gene: TRBJ2-1; clone size: NA; D gene: NA; V gene: TRBV9; CDR3 DNA: TGTGCCAGCAGCGTAGTAGGAGGGCTCTACAATGAGCAGTTCTTC; CDR3 protein: CASSVVGGLYNEQFF
J gene: TRBJ2-2; clone size: NA; D gene: TRBD1; V gene: TRBV20-1; CDR3 DNA: TGCAGTCCACAGGGGGAGGACGGGGAGCTGTTTTTT; CDR3 protein: CSPQGEDGELFF
J gene: TRBJ2-1; clone size: NA; D gene: NA; V gene: TRBV5-6; CDR3 DNA: TGTGCCAGCAGCTTCCGATTGGGGGACTTCTACAATGAGCAGTTCTTC; CDR3 protein: CASSFRLGDFYNEQFF
J gene: TRBJ1-2; clone size: NA; D gene: NA; V gene: TRBV27; CDR3 DNA: TGTGCCAGCTCGCCCGCAGGAGGAACTAACTATGGCTACACCTTC; CDR3 protein: CASSPAGGTNYGYTF
J gene: TRBJ2-7; clone size: NA; D gene: NA; V gene: TRBV28; CDR3 DNA: TGTGCCAGCAGTCAGGAGAGGGTTCTCTCCTACGAGCAGTACTTC; CDR3 protein: CASSQERVLSYEQYF
J gene: TRBJ2-2; clone size: few; D gene: NA; V gene: TRBV11-3; CDR3 DNA: TGTGCCAGCAGCGTCAGGGCTGGCGGGGAGCTGTTTTTT; CDR3 protein: CASSVRAGGELFF
J gene: TRBJ2-3; clone size: few; D gene: NA; V gene: TRBV4-1; CDR3 DNA: TGCGCCAGCAGTCTGTTGGGATACACAGATACGCAGTATTTT; CDR3 protein: CASSLLGYTDTQYF
J gene: TRBJ1-2; clone size: NA; D gene: NA; V gene: TRBV20-1; CDR3 DNA: TGCAGTGCCCTTGGGACCTCAGCTAACTATGGCTACACCTTC; CDR3 protein: CSALGTSANYGYTF
J gene: TRBJ2-1; clone size: many; D gene: NA; V gene: TRBV7-2; CDR3 DNA: TGTGCCAGCAGCTTAGACGTCAGCGGACCGTCCTACAATGAGCAGTTCTTC; CDR3 protein: CASSLDVSGPSYNEQFF